These T cell receptor beta chains were read from a single sample in a study of blood T cell repertoires in COVID-19. Clones were sequenced by immunoSEQ multiplex PCR, and TCRdb holds only the in-frame ones, with some missing. The sample carries 86,000 or so clones, roughly 78% recorded once. Sample: peripheral blood. These receptors were taken from a woman at least 80 years old with acute or convalescent COVID-19. The CDR3 runs from the conserved cysteine through the conserved F or W. D genes are given only for firm matches. Expanded clones are given a class, and other clones once, few, many or no size at all.

.	TRBV19	.	TRBJ1-4	CASSISTGYNEKLFF	TGTGCCAGTAGTATATCGACAGGATATAATGAAAAACTGTTTTTT
.	TRBV5-6	TRBD2	TRBJ2-3	CASSFLSGGTDTQYF	TGTGCCAGCAGCTTCCTTAGCGGGGGAACAGATACGCAGTATTTT
.	TRBV7-9	TRBD1	TRBJ1-1	CASSEAGGAGAFF	TGTGCCAGCAGCGAAGCAGGGGGCGCGGGAGCTTTCTTT
few	TRBV13	.	TRBJ2-2	CASSLQNTGELFF	TGTGCCAGCAGCTTACAGAACACCGGGGAGCTGTTTTTT
.	TRBV27	TRBD1	TRBJ2-1	CASSWQGARNEQFF	TGTGCCAGCAGTTGGCAGGGGGCGCGTAATGAGCAGTTCTTC
.	TRBV3-1/TRBV3-2	.	TRBJ2-5	CASSHLAGAQETQYF	TGTGCCAGCAGCCACCTGGCGGGGGCCCAAGAGACCCAGTACTTC
.	TRBV6-6	.	TRBJ1-1	CASRELVAEAFF	TGTGCCAGCCGAGAGTTGGTTGCTGAAGCTTTCTTT
.	TRBV19	TRBD2	TRBJ2-1	CASRRPGLATNEQFF	TGTGCCAGTAGGAGACCGGGACTAGCGACTAATGAGCAGTTCTTC
.	TRBV6-5	.	TRBJ2-1	CASSYLSLGEQFF	TGTGCCAGCAGTTACCTGAGTCTCGGGGAGCAGTTCTTC
.	TRBV28	TRBD1	TRBJ1-2	CASSLSGQVYGYTF	TGTGCCAGCAGTTTATCGGGACAGGTCTATGGCTACACCTTC
.	TRBV13	.	TRBJ2-1	CASSLWGHSYNEQFF	TGTGCCAGCAGCTTATGGGGGCATTCCTACAATGAGCAGTTCTTC
.	TRBV5-4	TRBD2	TRBJ2-7	CASSLATSGAYEQYF	TGTGCCAGCAGCTTGGCAACTAGCGGGGCCTACGAGCAGTACTTC
.	TRBV4-1	.	TRBJ2-7	CASSQAGDDYEQYF	TGCGCCAGCAGCCAAGCAGGGGATGACTACGAGCAGTACTTC
.	TRBV2	.	TRBJ1-1	CASSGTGTAAFF	TGTGCCAGCAGTGGAACCGGGACTGCAGCTTTCTTT
.	TRBV5-1	.	TRBJ1-5	CASSPDSNNQPQHF	TGCGCCAGCAGCCCTGACAGCAACAATCAGCCCCAGCATTTT
.	TRBV5-4	.	TRBJ1-2	CASSLPANYGYTF	TGTGCCAGCAGCTTGCCGGCTAACTATGGCTACACCTTC
.	TRBV28	TRBD1	TRBJ2-1	CASSLWTGGNNEQFF	TGTGCCAGCAGTTTATGGACAGGGGGGAACAATGAGCAGTTCTTC
.	TRBV9	TRBD2	TRBJ2-2	CASSPKRGQTGELFF	TGTGCCAGCAGCCCCAAGCGGGGGCAGACCGGGGAGCTGTTTTTT
.	TRBV7-3	TRBD2	TRBJ2-3	CASRLAGGTDTQYF	TGTGCCAGCAGACTAGCGGGGGGCACAGATACGCAGTATTTT
.	TRBV15	.	TRBJ1-4	CATSRAPQGTREKLFF	TGTGCCACCAGCAGAGCACCCCAGGGGACCCGGGAAAAACTGTTTTTT
.	TRBV2	TRBD1	TRBJ1-5	CASSPGQGYQPQHF	TGTGCCAGCAGTCCAGGACAGGGCTATCAGCCCCAGCATTTT
.	TRBV7-9	.	TRBJ2-1	CASRKTEKNEQFF	TGTGCCAGCAGGAAAACAGAGAAGAATGAGCAGTTCTTC
.	TRBV4-2	.	TRBJ1-5	CASSPGSDQPQHF	TGTGCCAGCAGTCCAGGGTCGGATCAGCCCCAGCATTTT
.	TRBV2	TRBD1	TRBJ1-2	CASSGPSTGIYGYTF	TGTGCCAGCAGCGGCCCCTCGACAGGGATATACGGCTACACCTTC
.	TRBV6-1	TRBD2	TRBJ2-1	CASSEFYLSAGDPYNEQFF	TGTGCCAGCAGTGAATTTTACCTTTCGGCGGGAGACCCCTACAATGAGCAGTTCTTC
.	TRBV4-2	.	TRBJ1-1	CASSQDATHNTEAFF	TGTGCCAGCAGCCAAGATGCAACACACAACACTGAAGCTTTCTTT
.	TRBV6-6	TRBD1	TRBJ2-1	CASRGTGRTYEQFF	TGTGCCAGCAGAGGGACAGGGAGGACCTATGAGCAGTTCTTC
.	TRBV6-5	.	TRBJ2-3	CASSSHFVGGTDTQYF	TGTGCCAGCAGTTCCCATTTCGTGGGAGGTACGGATACGCAGTATTTT
.	TRBV6-2/TRBV6-3	.	TRBJ1-1	CASSPTMNTEAFF	TGTGCCAGCAGTCCCACAATGAACACTGAAGCTTTCTTT
.	TRBV5-1	.	TRBJ2-7	CASSLEGQSSYEQYF	TGCGCCAGCAGCTTGGAAGGACAGAGCTCCTACGAGCAGTACTTC
once	TRBV6-2/TRBV6-3	TRBD2	TRBJ2-7	CASTPGTSALEVGEQYF	TGTGCCAGCACCCCAGGGACTAGCGCCTTGGAGGTTGGCGAGCAGTACTTC
.	TRBV5-1	TRBD2	TRBJ2-5	CASSRRASGRGIVETQYF	TGCGCCAGCAGCCGGAGGGCTAGCGGGAGAGGTATCGTTGAGACCCAGTACTTC
.	TRBV5-4	.	TRBJ2-2	CASSIIDRRNTGELFF	TGTGCCAGCAGCATTATAGACAGGCGTAACACCGGGGAGCTGTTTTTT
.	TRBV7-2	TRBD1	TRBJ1-2	CASSQRQGYYGYTF	TGTGCCAGCAGTCAGCGACAGGGGTACTATGGCTACACCTTC
.	TRBV28	.	TRBJ1-2	CASSSPPTGTYGYTF	TGTGCCAGCAGTTCGCCCCCTACAGGGACCTATGGCTACACCTTC
.	TRBV28	.	TRBJ2-5	CASSPYPQAYQETQYF	TGTGCCAGCAGCCCCTATCCTCAGGCGTACCAAGAGACCCAGTACTTC
.	TRBV4-2	TRBD2	TRBJ2-4	CASSQDPLAGVVNIQYF	TGTGCCAGCAGCCAGGACCCACTAGCGGGAGTTGTAAACATTCAGTACTTC
.	TRBV18	TRBD2	TRBJ2-5	CASSPAGLAGETQYF	TGTGCCAGCTCACCAGCAGGACTAGCTGGAGAGACCCAGTACTTC
.	TRBV9	.	TRBJ2-3	CASSVGIAGTDTQYF	TGTGCCAGCAGCGTAGGGATAGCCGGCACAGATACGCAGTATTTT
.	TRBV9	.	TRBJ2-7	CASSVGDTTYEQYF	TGTGCCAGCAGCGTAGGCGATACCACCTACGAGCAGTACTTC
.	TRBV28	.	TRBJ2-7	CASSPIPPPGSYEQYF	TGTGCCAGCAGCCCCATCCCCCCCCCGGGTTCCTACGAGCAGTACTTC
few	TRBV5-6	.	TRBJ2-3	CASSSSGDGDTQYF	.
.	TRBV2	TRBD1	TRBJ2-6	CASSDVGQAIPVSGANVLTF	TGTGCCAGCAGTGACGTTGGACAGGCTATACCCGTCTCTGGGGCCAACGTCCTGACTTTC
.	TRBV4-1	.	TRBJ2-3	CASSQGAGDTQYF	TGCGCCAGCAGCCAAGGTGCCGGAGATACGCAGTATTTT
.	TRBV6-6	TRBD1	TRBJ1-4	CASTGRDRGANEKLFF	TGTGCCAGCACCGGTAGGGACAGGGGAGCTAATGAAAAACTGTTTTTT
few	TRBV18	TRBD1	TRBJ1-5	CASSPSDRDQPQHF	TGTGCCAGCTCACCCTCGGACAGGGACCAGCCCCAGCATTTT
.	TRBV7-9	.	TRBJ2-2	CASSAGSLADRNTGELFF	TGTGCCAGCAGCGCTGGATCCTTAGCAGACAGGAACACCGGGGAGCTGTTTTTT
.	TRBV9	.	TRBJ1-2	CASSLSTMDGYTF	TGTGCCAGCAGCCTATCGACAATGGATGGCTACACCTTC
.	TRBV7-6	.	TRBJ2-2	CASSLVMGQNTGELFF	TGTGCCAGCAGCTTAGTCATGGGGCAGAACACCGGGGAGCTGTTTTTT
.	TRBV6-2/TRBV6-3	TRBD1	TRBJ2-1	CASSRQGRNNEQFF	TGTGCCAGCAGCCGACAGGGCAGGAACAATGAGCAGTTCTTC
.	TRBV6-1	.	TRBJ2-3	CASSEPPSLDTQYF	TGTGCCAGCAGTGAGCCCCCTAGCCTGGATACGCAGTATTTT
.	TRBV6-1	.	TRBJ2-7	CASSENDSMGEQYF	TGTGCCAGCAGTGAAAATGACAGCATGGGCGAGCAGTACTTC
.	TRBV2	TRBD1	TRBJ2-2	CASSPDRGFTGELFF	TGTGCCAGCAGCCCGGACAGGGGATTCACCGGGGAGCTGTTTTTT
once	TRBV7-3	TRBD2	TRBJ2-3	CASSLAGGSTDTQYF	TGTGCCAGCAGCTTAGCGGGGGGGTCCACAGATACGCAGTATTTT
.	TRBV6-5	.	TRBJ1-5	CATYRVGINQPQHF	TGTGCCACCTACAGGGTGGGGATCAATCAGCCCCAGCATTTT
.	TRBV5-4	TRBD2	TRBJ2-3	CASSPTSESLDTQYF	TGTGCCAGCAGCCCGACTAGCGAGTCCTTGGATACGCAGTATTTT
few	TRBV10-3	TRBD2	TRBJ2-5	CAISDSGGGIQETQYF	TGTGCCATCAGTGACTCCGGGGGGGGGATCCAAGAGACCCAGTACTTC